Listed here are 8 T cell receptor beta chains from one sample, sequenced in a study of shared clonotypes between healthy human individuals. The method was immunoSEQ multiplex PCR; TCRdb's version includes in-frame clones alone and lacks a portion of them. The repertoire holds approximately 980,000 clones, with around three quarters as singletons. Source material: memory CD4+ T cells sorted from blood. The subset: CD45RA-negative fraction. The receptors stem from a man between 18 and 29 years old in good health.

The V and J genes are TRBV5-1 and TRBJ2-7; 7 nucleotides align to TRBD2. Per the germline V gene, CDR1 is SGHRS and CDR2 is YFSETQ. CDR3 size: 16 residues. V lost 0 bases to trimming and J lost 3 bases; unmatched junction nucleotides: 9. The CDR3 loop reads CASSLGRERRFYEQYF. As DNA, the CDR3 is TGCGCCAGCAGCTTGGGGCGGGAGAGGAGGTTCTACGAGCAGTACTTC.

Details on this clone: In the same sample, other DNA sequences code for this CDR3. The V gene is TRBV5-1, the J gene TRBJ2-7, with D maybe TRBD1 (5 bases). The germline V gene encodes CDR1 SGHRS and CDR2 YFSETQ. This CDR3 is 15 amino acids long. Trimming took off 0 bases at V and 0 bases at J, with 10 bases between the two ends. The CDR3: CASSLGGSTSYEQYF. CDR3 sequence (DNA): TGCGCCAGCAGCTTGGGGGGCTCTACCTCCTACGAGCAGTACTTC.

About this clone itself: The sample carries other DNA sequences with the same CDR3. The gene calls are TRBV4-1 and TRBJ2-6; no reliable D call. Germline V gene sequence: CDR1 MGHRA, CDR2 YSYEKL. The CDR3 is 13 amino acids. V lost 3 bases and J 3 bases, leaving 3 bases between the germline ends. DNA of the CDR3: TGCGCCAGCAGCCAGAGTGGGGCCAACGTCCTGACTTTC. Translation gives CASSQSGANVLTF.

The chain combines TRBV30 with TRBJ1-4; D uncertain. CDR1 and CDR2 (germline): GTSNPN, SVGIG (reference sequence). With 7 bases removed from V and 8 bases from J, the gap between germline ends came to 17 bases. The CDR3 extends over 13 amino acids. The CDR3 loop reads CASLSQVEEKLFF. DNA for the CDR3: TGTGCCTCTTTGTCGCAGGTGGAGGAAAAACTGTTTTTT.

About this clone: The same CDR3 also results from other DNA sequences found in this sample. The rearrangement uses TRBV5-1 and TRBJ2-7, with TRBD1 matching 11 bases. Trimming cost V 3 bases and J 2 bases; bases outside gene matches: 1. Germline values: CDR1 SGHRS, CDR2 YFSETQ. CDR3 size: 14 residues. The CDR3 here is CASSWGQGAYEQYF. The CDR3, as DNA: TGCGCCAGCAGCTGGGGACAGGGGGCCTACGAGCAGTACTTC.

This chain joins TRBV11-3 and TRBJ2-2; either TRBD1 or TRBD2 may fit D (6 bases each). Germline-derived CDR1 and CDR2 are SGHNT and YENEEA. Trimming removed 5 bases from V and 3 bases from J, with 19 bases in between. The CDR3 totals 17 residues. The CDR3 reads CASSTAFEGGHTGELFF. CDR3 DNA sequence: TGTGCCAGCAGCACCGCCTTCGAGGGGGGACACACCGGGGAGCTGTTTTTT.

The chain recombines TRBV28 with TRBJ2-3; 7 bases align to TRBD2. Trimming at V came to 5 bases and at J to 5 bases, leaving 13 bases not matched to a gene. Germline V lookup: CDR1 MDHEN, CDR2 SYDVKM. The CDR3 has 16 residues. This CDR3 reads CASSTGDGGWIDTQYF. CDR3 nucleotides: TGTGCCAGCAGTACTGGAGACGGGGGGTGGATAGATACGCAGTATTTT.

The chain carries TRBV19 and TRBJ1-1; 9 nucleotides align to TRBD1. The CDR3 loop spans 16 amino acids. Germline trimming cut 3 bases from V and 5 bases from J; bases unmatched to any gene: 10. Germline CDR1 and CDR2: LNHDA and SQIVND (reference sequence). The CDR3 reads CASSIRQGGRGTEAFF. In DNA form, the CDR3 reads TGTGCCAGTAGTATTCGACAGGGGGGAAGAGGGACTGAAGCTTTCTTT.